The TCR beta chain described here comes from a study of blood T cell repertoires in COVID-19. Looking at the study overall: The analysed material was cDNA or gDNA that came from T cells, B-cell-depleted T cells, or PBMCs.

This CDR3 region has 14 residues. Trimming left V 1 base short and J 1 base short, with 8 bases between. Per the germline V gene, CDR1 is SGHRS and CDR2 is YFSETQ. Sequenced by immunoSEQ multiplex PCR; TCRdb stores in-frame clones only, minus some. The table lists around 100,000 clones, about 90% of them singletons. This clonotype was sampled from a man aged 25 to 45 in a cohort sampled during active COVID-19. Sample: peripheral blood. This chain uses TRBV5-1 with TRBJ2-5; no firm D call. This CDR3 is CASSLIATQETQYF. The CDR3 DNA sequence: TGCGCCAGCAGCTTGATCGCTACCCAAGAGACCCAGTACTTC.